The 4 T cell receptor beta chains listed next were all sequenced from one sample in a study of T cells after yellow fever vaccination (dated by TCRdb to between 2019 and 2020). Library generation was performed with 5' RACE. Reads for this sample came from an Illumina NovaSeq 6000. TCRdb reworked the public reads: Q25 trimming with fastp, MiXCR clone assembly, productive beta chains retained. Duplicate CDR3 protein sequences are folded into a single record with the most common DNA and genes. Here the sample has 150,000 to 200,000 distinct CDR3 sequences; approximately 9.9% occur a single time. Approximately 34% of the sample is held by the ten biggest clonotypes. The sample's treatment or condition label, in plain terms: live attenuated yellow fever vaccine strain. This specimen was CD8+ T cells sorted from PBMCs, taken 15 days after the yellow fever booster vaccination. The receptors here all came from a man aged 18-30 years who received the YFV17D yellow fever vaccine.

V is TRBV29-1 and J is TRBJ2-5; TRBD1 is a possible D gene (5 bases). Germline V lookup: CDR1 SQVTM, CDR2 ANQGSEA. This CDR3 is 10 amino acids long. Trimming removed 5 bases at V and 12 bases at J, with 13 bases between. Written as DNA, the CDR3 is TGCAGCGTTTTACATGGGGCTGAGTACTTC. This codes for CSVLHGAEYF.

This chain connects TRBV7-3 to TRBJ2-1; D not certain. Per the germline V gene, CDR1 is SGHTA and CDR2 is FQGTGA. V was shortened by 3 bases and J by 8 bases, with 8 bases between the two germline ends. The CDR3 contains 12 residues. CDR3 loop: CASSLDGHEQFF. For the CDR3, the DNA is TGTGCCAGCAGCTTGGACGGCCATGAGCAGTTCTTC. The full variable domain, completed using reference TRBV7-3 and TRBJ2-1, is GAGVSQTPSNKVTEKGKYVELRCDPISGHTALYWYRQSLGQGPEFLIYFQGTGAADDSGLPNDRFFAVRPEGSVSTLKIQRTERGDSAVYLCASSLDGHEQFFGPGTRLTVL.

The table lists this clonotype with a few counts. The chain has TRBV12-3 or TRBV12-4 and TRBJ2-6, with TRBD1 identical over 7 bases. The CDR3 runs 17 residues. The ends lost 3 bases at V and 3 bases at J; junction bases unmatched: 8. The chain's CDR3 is CASSFITGADGANVLTF. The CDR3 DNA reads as TGTGCCAGCAGTTTTATAACAGGGGCCGATGGGGCCAACGTCCTGACTTTC.

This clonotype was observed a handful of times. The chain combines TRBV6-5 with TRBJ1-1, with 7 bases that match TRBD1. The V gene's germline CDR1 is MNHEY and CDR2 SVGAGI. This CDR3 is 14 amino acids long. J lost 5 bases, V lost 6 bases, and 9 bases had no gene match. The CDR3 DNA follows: TGTGCCAGCAGGGCAGGGGGGGCTGGTACTGAAGCTTTCTTT. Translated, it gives CASRAGGAGTEAFF.